This entry features one T cell receptor beta chain sequence. Its specificity is unknown. This specimen comes from a study of cytomegalovirus exposure and HLA in healthy donors. Study-wide findings and caveats: In an earlier analysis, most TCR beta V segments were productive about 87% or about 30% of the time. The study recorded 150 to 200 TCR beta chains that were cytomegalovirus-associated. For most subjects, TCR beta sequences were reported to predict HLA-A and HLA-B alleles with accuracy.

The CDR3 consists of 14 residues. Per the germline V gene, CDR1 is SEHNR and CDR2 is FQNEAQ (reference sequence). The V end lost 3 bases, the J end lost 2 bases, and 10 bases lay between the germline ends. The study ran its PCR with 60 Vbeta and 13 Jbeta primers. TCRdb's copy holds only in-frame clones and misses some; the assay was immunoSEQ multiplex PCR. Among 200,000 to 250,000 clones listed, 65% to 85% were seen once. The TCR originated in a young man in good health and CMV-seronegative. The source material was PBMCs. This sequence joins TRBV7-9 and TRBJ1-2; D uncertain. The CDR3 sequence is CASSLTEINYGYTF. The CDR3 bases are TGTGCCAGCAGCTTGACTGAAATCAACTATGGCTACACCTTC.